This T cell receptor (beta chain) originates from a study of cytomegalovirus exposure and HLA in healthy donors. Study outcomes and limitations: The study recorded fewer than 200 TCR beta chains that were cytomegalovirus-associated. Reportedly, TCR beta sequences accurately predicted HLA-A and HLA-B alleles in most subjects. Indistinguishable V segments, including TRBV6-2 and TRBV6-3, were excluded.

PCR used 60 Vbeta primers and 13 Jbeta primers. Methods used by the authors: Counted up in a later analysis, unique TCR beta chains came to some 80 million, with some 9.9 million shared. This table comes from immunoSEQ multiplex PCR, and its TCRdb copy is limited to in-frame clones, with some not included. That table furnishes V, J and clone size, whereas the DNA furnished D and trimming. The data contain 150,000 to 200,000 clones, around 79% of them seen just once; the ten biggest clones take up around 15%. In the case of this clone: Its cognate antigen is unknown.

V was trimmed by 3 bases and J by 6 bases, leaving 18 bases between them. The CDR3 runs to 15 residues. Per the germline V gene, CDR1 is MDHEN and CDR2 is SYDVKM. The sequence was obtained from a man in his forties or fifties in good health and CMV-seropositive. The rearrangement uses TRBV28 and TRBJ2-7, with a tentative D call TRBD2 (7 bases). The sequenced sample was PBMCs. CDR3 DNA sequence: TGTGCCAGCAGTTTGCGGGGGCCCTTCGAGGCCGAGCAGTACGTC. Residues: CASSLRGPFEAEQYV.